The rows below give T cell receptor beta chains drawn from one sample of a study of T cell repertoires in cytomegalovirus infection. These receptors are not linked to any known antigen. MiXCR, applied by TCRdb to the reads, yields one record per CDR3 protein. There are about a million distinct CDR3 sequences in the sample; approximately 31% occur only once, and about an eighth lies in the top ten. The sequencing used cultured CD8+ T cells from PBMCs, collected from culture after CMV antigen stimulation. The receptors come from a human donor in good health (CMV status not recorded). Some clones in this sample may be carry-over from other donors' samples. The CDR3 runs from the conserved cysteine through the conserved F or W. The D gene is left open where the match is weak. Some rows have no size entry. The others give once, few or many, or a class for an expanded clone.

V gene	clone size	J gene	D gene	CDR3 protein	CDR3 DNA
TRBV3-1	.	TRBJ2-3	TRBD2	CASSQIRIAGGRDTQYF	TGTGCCAGCAGCCAAATCCGTATCGCGGGGGGAAGGGATACGCAGTATTTT
TRBV24-1	.	TRBJ2-5	TRBD1	CATSDKPDREETQYF	TGTGCCACCAGTGATAAACCGGACAGGGAAGAGACCCAGTACTTC
TRBV12-3/TRBV12-4	many	TRBJ2-1	TRBD2	CASSTLLAGVGSYNEQFF	TGTGCCAGCAGTACCCTTCTAGCGGGGGTTGGCTCCTACAATGAGCAGTTCTTC
TRBV19	.	TRBJ1-2	.	CASLTASYGYTF	TGTGCCAGTCTTACGGCAAGCTATGGCTACACCTTC
TRBV7-9	few	TRBJ2-1	TRBD2	CASSGTSGEAYNEQFF	TGTGCCAGCAGCGGGACTAGCGGGGAAGCCTACAATGAGCAGTTCTTC
TRBV7-8	many	TRBJ1-1	TRBD1	CASSGGTGNTEAFF	TGTGCCAGCAGCGGGGGGACAGGGAACACTGAAGCTTTCTTT
TRBV27	.	TRBJ1-5	.	CASSTMGGQPQHF	TGTGCCAGCAGTACTATGGGGGGCCAGCCCCAGCATTTT
TRBV2	.	TRBJ2-3	.	CASSIAGSSTDTQYF	TGTGCCAGCAGTATAGCTGGCTCTAGCACAGATACGCAGTATTTT
TRBV6-5	few	TRBJ1-1	TRBD1	CASSWRDRGVEAFF	TGTGCCAGCAGTTGGCGGGACAGGGGCGTTGAAGCTTTCTTT
TRBV24-1	.	TRBJ2-2	.	CATSENEAEILRARELFF	TGTGCCACCAGTGAGAATGAAGCGGAGATCCTGAGGGCCAGGGAGCTGTTTTTT
TRBV20-1	.	TRBJ2-7	.	CSARNLRDTSPYEQYF	TGCAGTGCTAGAAACCTGCGGGACACCTCCCCCTACGAGCAGTACTTC
TRBV7-6	many	TRBJ1-1	TRBD1	CASSTWDSLNTEAFF	TGTGCCAGCAGCACCTGGGACAGTCTGAACACTGAAGCTTTCTTT
TRBV2	.	TRBJ2-3	TRBD2	CASSGLAGGLDTQYF	TGTGCCAGCAGTGGACTAGCGGGGGGGCTCGATACGCAGTATTTT
TRBV6-1	.	TRBJ2-2	.	CASSEGPISTGELFF	TGTGCCAGCAGTGAAGGACCGATATCCACCGGGGAGCTGTTTTTT
TRBV10-1	.	TRBJ1-5	.	CASSEDRRAQPQHF	TGCGCCAGCAGTGAGGACCGCCGGGCTCAGCCCCAGCATTTT
TRBV6-1	.	TRBJ2-1	TRBD2	CASSYNLAGSYEQFF	TGTGCCAGCAGTTATAATCTAGCGGGGAGCTATGAGCAGTTCTTC
TRBV20-1	.	TRBJ1-4	.	CSAMRRPATNEKLFF	TGCAGTGCTATGAGACGCCCTGCAACTAATGAAAAACTGTTTTTT
TRBV2	.	TRBJ1-4	.	CANILDSTTNEKLFF	TGTGCCAACATTCTGGACAGCACAACTAATGAAAAACTGTTTTTT
TRBV9	.	TRBJ2-1	TRBD2	CASSRTGLNYNEQFF	TGTGCCAGCAGTCGTACGGGACTAAACTACAATGAGCAGTTCTTC
TRBV2	.	TRBJ1-1	.	CASSPYRSLGTEAFF	TGTGCCAGCAGTCCTTACAGGTCCTTGGGCACTGAAGCTTTCTTT
TRBV10-1	.	TRBJ2-1	TRBD2	CASSLAGGSVYNEQFF	TGCGCCAGTTCCCTTGCGGGGGGATCTGTCTACAATGAGCAGTTCTTC
TRBV12-3/TRBV12-4	few	TRBJ2-1	TRBD1	CASTDRGESYNEQFF	TGTGCCAGCACCGACAGGGGCGAGTCATACAATGAGCAGTTCTTC
TRBV4-3	few	TRBJ2-3	.	CASSQDGWNTDTQYF	TGCGCCAGCAGCCAAGATGGGTGGAATACAGATACGCAGTATTTT
TRBV3-1	.	TRBJ2-7	TRBD1	CASSQADRVGEQYF	TGTGCCAGCAGCCAAGCGGACAGGGTGGGCGAGCAGTACTTC
TRBV5-1	.	TRBJ1-6	TRBD1	CASRSRTGASPLHF	TGCGCCAGCAGGTCCCGGACAGGGGCATCACCCCTCCACTTT
TRBV7-9	many	TRBJ2-1	TRBD1	CASSSTGSSYNEQFF	TGTGCCAGCAGCTCGACAGGGAGCTCCTACAATGAGCAGTTCTTC
TRBV15	.	TRBJ2-3	.	CATSREEMWAPDTQYF	TGTGCCACCAGCAGAGAGGAGATGTGGGCACCAGATACGCAGTATTTT
TRBV11-2	.	TRBJ1-1	.	CASSPPASTEAFF	TGTGCCAGCAGCCCCCCTGCCAGCACTGAAGCTTTCTTT